The 32 T cell receptor beta chains in this list originate from one sample, sequenced in a study of blood T cell repertoires in COVID-19 (TCRdb year 2020). Libraries were constructed by the immunoSEQ multiplex PCR assay. Imported from immuneACCESS, the table was reduced by TCRdb to in-frame sequences with V and J called. These copies leave out some clones; in studies compared against another copy, an unresolved V gene accounts for under half, and the cause of the remainder is not known. In this sample the table shows roughly 250,000 clones, 84% of which occur a single time. The leading ten clones occupy around 9.2% of the sample. Material: peripheral blood. Every receptor here comes from a human donor in a cohort sampled during active COVID-19.

CDR3 in amino acids: CASSRVGWGSPLHF. In DNA, the CDR3 is TGTGCCAGCAGCCGTGTAGGTTGGGGCTCACCCCTCCACTTT. This chain connects TRBV4-2 to TRBJ1-6; the D gene is possibly TRBD1 (5 bases). Germline-derived CDR1 and CDR2 are LGHNA and YNFKEQ. V lost 4 bases to trimming and J lost 10 bases, with 14 bases between them. This CDR3 is 14 amino acids long.

The rearrangement joins TRBV4-2 to TRBJ2-3; 9 bases are shared with TRBD2. Per germline, CDR1 LGHNA and CDR2 YNFKEQ. With V trimmed by 6 bases and J by 1 base, 5 bases remained unmatched. This CDR3 is built from 15 residues. CDR3 nucleotides: TGTGCCAGCAGGCAGGCTAGCGGGGGCACAGATACGCAGTATTTT. Amino acids: CASRQASGGTDTQYF.

The gene calls are TRBV4-1 and TRBJ1-1, with 11 bases identical to TRBD1. This CDR3 has 14 amino acids. Germline V gene data show CDR1 as MGHRA and CDR2 as YSYEKL. V trimming: 4 bases; J trimming: 11 bases; junction bases outside the gene matches: 9. The CDR3 coding sequence is TGCGCCAGCAGCCGACATGAGGGGACAGGGGGGGCTTTCTTT. Amino acid sequence: CASSRHEGTGGAFF.

This rearrangement joins TRBV19 to TRBJ2-6, with 7 bases aligning to TRBD1. The CDR3 length is 16 residues. V dropped 4 bases and J dropped 0; count of bases not matched to a gene: 3. CDR1 LNHDA and CDR2 SQIVND come from the germline V gene (reference sequence). DNA of the CDR3: TGTGCCAGTAGTAAGTCAGGGGGCTCTGGGGCCAACGTCCTGACTTTC. This sequence encodes CASSKSGGSGANVLTF.

This sequence joins TRBV9 and TRBJ1-5; D ambiguous. The CDR3 sequence is 15 residues long. The germline V gene encodes CDR1 SGDLS and CDR2 YYNGEE. Deletions cut 4 bases from V and 0 bases from J, with 11 bases between. CDR3 sequence (DNA): TGTGCCAGCAGCCCCAGCGGCAGTAGCAATCAGCCCCAGCATTTT. Encoded protein: CASSPSGSSNQPQHF.

Note on this clone: The junction differs from germline at one of its ends, possibly a read error. CDR3: CASSGAGRNGELFF. Written as DNA, the CDR3 is TGTGCTAGCAGCGGCGCGGGTCGTAACGGGGAGCTGTTTTTT. V usage is TRBV7-7 and J usage is TRBJ2-2; tentatively, D is TRBD2 (5 bases). The CDR3 spans 14 residues. Per germline, CDR1 SSHAT and CDR2 FNYEAQ (reference sequence).

To note about this clone: In the same sample, other DNA sequences code for this CDR3. The CDR3 spells CASSYAGETQYF. The CDR3 DNA reads as TGTGCCAGCAGTTACGCGGGGGAGACCCAGTACTTC. This sequence joins TRBV6-5 and TRBJ2-5, with a weak D call TRBD2 (6 bases). This CDR3 comprises 12 residues. Trimming cost V 2 bases and J 5 bases, with 6 bases left between them. Germline values: CDR1 MNHEY, CDR2 SVGAGI.

The rearrangement joins TRBV6-2 or TRBV6-3 to TRBJ2-1, with 8 bases lining up with TRBD2. J was trimmed by 11 bases and V by 4 bases; bases with no gene match: 7. Germline values: CDR1 MNHEY, CDR2 SVGEGT. The CDR3 spans 13 residues. The chain's CDR3 is CASSFSGLAQQFF. Here the CDR3 DNA reads TGTGCCAGCAGTTTCTCAGGACTAGCCCAGCAGTTCTTC.

The genes are TRBV4-2 and TRBJ2-3; D is possibly TRBD1 (6 bases). There are 15 residues in the CDR3. V lost 4 bases, J lost 2 bases, and 13 bases lay in between. Germline values: CDR1 LGHNA, CDR2 YNFKEQ. The CDR3 protein is CASSRLGDNTDTQYF. The DNA for the CDR3 is TGTGCCAGCAGCCGGTTAGGGGACAACACAGATACGCAGTATTTT.

CDR3 in amino acids: CASSQSSAGNTIYF. The CDR3 nucleotides are TGTGCCAGCAGCCAATCCTCTGCGGGAAACACCATATATTTT. The chain recombines TRBV3-1 (or the pseudogene TRBV3-2) with TRBJ1-3; D is ambiguous. V gave up 2 bases and J gave up 4 bases, with 9 bases separating them. The CDR3 has 14 amino acids. CDR1 is LGHDT, CDR2 YNNKEL, per germline (reference sequence).

About this clone: Distinct nucleotide sequences in the sample also encode this CDR3. The J gene is TRBJ1-2, the V gene TRBV28, with no clear D. CDR1 is MDHEN, CDR2 SYDVKM, per germline. CDR3 length: 14 residues. Between the trimmed V and J ends, which lost 2 bases and 0 bases, there was a span of 7 bases. The chain's CDR3 is CASSLMGANYGYTF. In nucleotides, the CDR3 is TGTGCCAGCAGTTTAATGGGAGCTAACTATGGCTACACCTTC.

This chain links TRBV2 with TRBJ1-2, with TRBD1 matching over 8 bases. The CDR3 spans 16 residues. Germline CDR1 reads SNHLY; CDR2 reads FYNNEI. Trimming took 7 bases from V and 2 from J; bases not matched to a gene: 12. The DNA for the CDR3 is TGTGCCAGCAAGAACGGACAGGGATACGCAAACTATGGCTACACCTTC. Translated: CASKNGQGYANYGYTF.

V gene TRBV21-1 combines with J gene TRBJ2-7; no DNA check was done on the table's D call, TRBD1. TRBV21-1 counts as a pseudogene. CDR3 size: 15 residues. The CDR3 bases are TGTGCCAGCAGCAAAGAGGGGGGACAGAATTACGAGCAGTACTTC. Protein: CASSKEGGQNYEQYF.

The genes are TRBV7-2 and TRBJ2-7; 7 positions agree with TRBD2. CDR1 is SGHTA, CDR2 FQGNSA, per germline. With V trimmed by 1 base and J by 0 bases, 3 bases remained unmatched. The CDR3 spans 15 residues. CDR3 residues: CASSLGWGGSYEQYF. Here the CDR3 DNA reads TGTGCCAGCAGCTTAGGGTGGGGGGGCTCCTACGAGCAGTACTTC.

The V gene is TRBV5-1, the J gene TRBJ2-5; TRBD1 aligns across 8 bases. The CDR3 is 15 amino acids. The germline V gene encodes CDR1 SGHRS and CDR2 YFSETQ. Trimming removed 2 bases from V and 3 bases from J; junction bases left unmatched: 6. The CDR3 coding sequence is TGCGCCAGCAGCTTTGACAGGGGCGAAAAAGAGACCCAGTACTTC. Protein: CASSFDRGEKETQYF.

V and J are TRBV1 and TRBJ2-7; the table gives TRBD2 as D, unverified against the DNA. TRBV1 is a listed pseudogene. CDR3 size: 17 residues. This CDR3 reads CTSSRGRTSGSSYEQYF. DNA for the CDR3: TGCACCAGCAGCCGAGGGAGAACTAGCGGATCATCCTACGAGCAGTACTTC.

This sequence joins TRBV10-3 and TRBJ2-3, with 7 bases fitting TRBD1. Trimming took 6 bases from V and 0 from J; bases not matched to a gene: 3. Germline-derived CDR1 and CDR2 are ENHRY and SYGVKD. The CDR3 loop spans 14 amino acids. In DNA form, the CDR3 reads TGTGCCATCAGCCTGGGACAGAGCACAGATACGCAGTATTTT. The encoded protein is CAISLGQSTDTQYF.

This clone was detected a few times. This same CDR3 is encoded by further DNA sequences in the sample. CDR3 nucleotide sequence: TGTGCCAGCAGCTTAGGCAGGGGTCAGCCCCAGCATTTT. This sequence encodes CASSLGRGQPQHF. The genes are TRBV7-2 and TRBJ1-5, with D possibly being TRBD1 (6 bases). CDR3 length: 13 residues. V lost 1 base to trimming and J lost 6 bases, with 7 bases between them. Germline V lookup: CDR1 SGHTA, CDR2 FQGNSA.

The chain combines TRBV6-5 with TRBJ1-1; no firm D call. Trimming took 6 bases from V and 2 from J, leaving 13 bases between them. CDR1 and CDR2 (germline): MNHEY, SVGAGI. This CDR3 contains 14 residues. Written as DNA, the CDR3 is TGTGCCAGCAGGGAGGGTCCCTCCAACACTGAAGCTTTCTTT. Amino acid sequence: CASREGPSNTEAFF.

The chain is built from TRBV27 and TRBJ2-2; 7 bases line up with TRBD2. V trimming: 7 bases; J trimming: 4 bases; junction bases outside the gene matches: 6. Germline assignment: CDR1 MNHEY and CDR2 SMNVEV (reference sequence). This CDR3 has 14 amino acids. This CDR3 reads CASTRTSVTGELFF. CDR3 nucleotide sequence: TGTGCCAGCACCCGGACTAGTGTCACCGGGGAGCTGTTTTTT.

CDR3 DNA sequence: TGTGCCAGCAGCTTGGAGCAGGCCGAGCAGTACTTC. Translated, it gives CASSLEQAEQYF. V usage is TRBV5-4 and J usage is TRBJ2-7, with D hard to call. The CDR3 consists of 12 residues. Germline-derived CDR1 and CDR2 are SGHNT and YYREEE (reference sequence). The ends were cut back, 0 bases at V and 6 bases at J, with 7 bases in the middle.

The rearrangement joins TRBV7-8 to TRBJ1-2; D gene uncertain. The germline V gene encodes CDR1 SGHVS and CDR2 FQNEAQ. V lost 5 bases to trimming and J lost 2 bases, with 15 bases between them. There are 15 residues in the CDR3. CDR3 in DNA: TGTGCCAGCAGCCCAGTTATATTTGTAAACTATGGCTACACCTTC. Its protein is CASSPVIFVNYGYTF.

The chain employs TRBV19 and TRBJ2-7; D possibly corresponds to TRBD2 (6 bases). This CDR3 is 16 amino acids long. Germline values: CDR1 LNHDA, CDR2 SQIVND (reference sequence). V dropped 6 bases and J dropped 0 bases, with 18 bases sitting between them. The CDR3 sequence is CASRRDTGEGSYEQYF. The CDR3 nucleotides read TGTGCCAGTAGGAGGGATACGGGAGAGGGCTCCTACGAGCAGTACTTC.

This clone was found once. V and J are TRBV9 and TRBJ2-3; a possible D gene is TRBD2 (5 bases). This CDR3 has 14 amino acids. V shed 2 bases and J shed 4 bases, with 11 bases lying between them. Looked up from germline, CDR1 is SGDLS and CDR2 is YYNGEE. The CDR3 reads CASSVGSRSDTQYF. The CDR3 DNA follows: TGTGCCAGCAGCGTGGGGAGTCGGTCAGATACGCAGTATTTT. The full variable domain, rest sourced from reference TRBV9 and TRBJ2-3, is DSGVTQTPKHLITATGQRVTLRCSPRSGDLSVYWYQQSLDQGLQFLIQYYNGEERAKGNILERFSAQQFPDLHSELNLSSLELGDSALYFCASSVGSRSDTQYFGPGTRLTVL.

The chain recombines TRBV6-2 or TRBV6-3 with TRBJ1-6, with D hard to call. This CDR3 region has 16 residues. V was pared by 5 bases and J by 6 bases, with 17 bases between. Looked up from germline, CDR1 is MNHEY and CDR2 is SVGEGT. CDR3 protein: CASSTTRRGINSPLHF. The CDR3, as DNA: TGTGCCAGCAGTACCACTCGAAGAGGGATTAATTCACCCCTCCACTTT.

This chain joins TRBV7-2 and TRBJ1-2; weak D call: TRBD1 (6 bases). The V end was cut by 5 bases, the J end by 4 bases, with 11 bases between. The CDR3 consists of 13 residues. In germline, CDR1 is SGHTA, CDR2 FQGNSA. The DNA for the CDR3 is TGTGCCAGCAGCGGGGGGGGCGGCTATGGCTACACCTTC. The encoded protein is CASSGGGGYGYTF. The entire variable domain, with the rest obtained from reference TRBV7-2 and TRBJ1-2, is as follows: GAGVSQSPSNKVTEKGKDVELRCDPISGHTALYWYRQSLGQGLEFLIYFQGNSAPDKSGLPSDRFSAERTGGSVSTLTIQRTQQEDSAVYLCASSGGGGYGYTFGSGTRLTVV.

V gene TRBV7-8 combines with J gene TRBJ1-2; TRBD1 matches at 7 bases. Germline CDR1 and CDR2: SGHVS and FQNEAQ. With 3 bases clipped from V and 8 bases from J, the junction kept 9 bases outside the gene matches. The length of the CDR3 is 14 residues. The CDR3 sequence: CASSFQDRATGYTF. The CDR3 DNA reads as TGTGCCAGCAGCTTCCAAGACAGGGCAACGGGCTACACCTTC.

This rearrangement joins TRBV18 to TRBJ1-3; TRBD1 matches at 9 bases. CDR3 length: 18 residues. Germline V lookup: CDR1 KGHSH, CDR2 LQKENI. V was clipped by 2 bases and J by 1 base; unmatched bases: 9. The DNA for the CDR3 is TGTGCCAGCTCACCAAGGGGGACAGGGCGCGGATCTGGAAACACCATATATTTT. Its protein product is CASSPRGTGRGSGNTIYF.

The chain couples TRBV6-5 to TRBJ1-6; D is perhaps TRBD1 (6 bases). The CDR3 covers 14 residues. CDR1 and CDR2 from the germline V gene are MNHEY and SVGAGI. The V and J ends lost 0 bases and 10 bases respectively, with 10 bases between them. This CDR3 is CASSYSGGASPLHF. In DNA form, the CDR3 reads TGTGCCAGCAGTTACTCTGGGGGCGCCTCACCCCTCCACTTT.

The rearrangement joins TRBV28 to TRBJ2-7; 7 nucleotides align to TRBD1. This CDR3 has 15 residues. CDR1 and CDR2 from the germline V gene are MDHEN and SYDVKM. V lost 7 bases to trimming and J lost 2 bases; unmatched junction nucleotides: 11. In DNA form, the CDR3 reads TGTGCCAGCACCGCAGATCCGGGACAGCCCTACGAGCAGTACTTC. This encodes CASTADPGQPYEQYF. The complete variable domain, with remaining parts taken from reference TRBV28 and TRBJ2-7, reads DVKVTQSSRYLVKRTGEKVFLECVQDMDHENMFWYRQDPGLGLRLIYFSYDVKMKEKGDIPEGYSVSREKKERFSLILESASTNQTSMYLCASTADPGQPYEQYFGPGTRLTVT.

The J gene is TRBJ1-1, the V gene TRBV29-1, with D perhaps TRBD1 (5 bases). Germline V gives CDR1 SQVTM, CDR2 ANQGSEA. The V end lost 4 bases, the J end lost 6 bases, and 15 bases lay between the germline ends. The CDR3 contains 13 residues. This CDR3 is CSVGWSTVAEAFF. The CDR3 bases are TGCAGCGTTGGCTGGTCGACAGTAGCTGAAGCTTTCTTT.

This chain links TRBV5-1 with TRBJ2-1, with TRBD2 matching 9 bases. The CDR3 is 15 residues long. Germline loops: CDR1 SGHRS, CDR2 YFSETQ. J was trimmed by 3 bases and V by 5 bases; bases with no gene match: 6. Here the CDR3 DNA reads TGCGCCAGCAGATTTAGCGGGGGCTACTACAATGAGCAGTTCTTC. This codes for CASRFSGGYYNEQFF.